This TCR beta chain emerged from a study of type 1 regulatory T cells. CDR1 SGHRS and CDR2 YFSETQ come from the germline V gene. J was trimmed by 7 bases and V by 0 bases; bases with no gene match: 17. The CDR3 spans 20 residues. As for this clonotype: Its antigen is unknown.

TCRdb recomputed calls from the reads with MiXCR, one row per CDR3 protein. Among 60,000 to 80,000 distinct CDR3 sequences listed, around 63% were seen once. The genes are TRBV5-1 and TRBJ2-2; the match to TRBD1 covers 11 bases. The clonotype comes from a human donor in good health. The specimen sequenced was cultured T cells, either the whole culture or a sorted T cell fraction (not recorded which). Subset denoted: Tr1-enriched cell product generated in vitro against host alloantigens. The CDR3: CASSLDTTGTGGSFSGELFF. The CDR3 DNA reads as TGCGCCAGCAGCTTGGACACTACCGGGACAGGGGGGTCGTTTAGCGGGGAGCTGTTTTTT.